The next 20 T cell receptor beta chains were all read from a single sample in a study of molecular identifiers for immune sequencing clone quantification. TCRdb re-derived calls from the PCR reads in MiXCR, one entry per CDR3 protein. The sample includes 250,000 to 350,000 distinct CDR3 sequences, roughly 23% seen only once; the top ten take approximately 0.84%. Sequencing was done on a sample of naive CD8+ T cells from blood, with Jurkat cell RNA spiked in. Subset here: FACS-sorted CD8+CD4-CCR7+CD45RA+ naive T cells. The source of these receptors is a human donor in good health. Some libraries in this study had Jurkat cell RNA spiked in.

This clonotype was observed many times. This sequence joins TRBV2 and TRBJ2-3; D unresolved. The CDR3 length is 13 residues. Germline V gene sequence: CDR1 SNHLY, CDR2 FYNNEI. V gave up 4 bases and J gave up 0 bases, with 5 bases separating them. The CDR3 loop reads CASSVSSTDTQYF. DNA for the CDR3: TGTGCCAGCAGTGTTAGCAGCACAGATACGCAGTATTTT.

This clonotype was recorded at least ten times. DNA for the CDR3: TGCAGTGCTAGAGACTGGGGACAGGGCTACGAGCAGTACTTC. Translated: CSARDWGQGYEQYF. The chain carries TRBV20-1 and TRBJ2-7, with 9 bases identical to TRBD1. This CDR3 is built from 14 residues. Trimming took 0 bases from V and 3 from J; bases not matched to a gene: 3. Germline CDR1 is DFQATT and CDR2 is SNEGSKA (reference sequence).

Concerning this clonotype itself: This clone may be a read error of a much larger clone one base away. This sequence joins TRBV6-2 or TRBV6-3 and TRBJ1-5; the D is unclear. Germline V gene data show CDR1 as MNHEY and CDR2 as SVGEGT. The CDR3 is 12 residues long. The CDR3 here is CASGYPNQPQHF. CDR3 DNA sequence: TGTGCCAGCGGTTACCCTAATCAGCCCCAGCATTTT.

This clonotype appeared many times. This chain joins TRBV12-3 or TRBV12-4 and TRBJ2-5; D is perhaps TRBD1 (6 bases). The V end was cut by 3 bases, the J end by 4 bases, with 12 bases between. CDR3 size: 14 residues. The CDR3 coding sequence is TGTGCCAGCAGTTTTGTGGGGGCCGGAGAGACCCAGTACTTC. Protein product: CASSFVGAGETQYF.

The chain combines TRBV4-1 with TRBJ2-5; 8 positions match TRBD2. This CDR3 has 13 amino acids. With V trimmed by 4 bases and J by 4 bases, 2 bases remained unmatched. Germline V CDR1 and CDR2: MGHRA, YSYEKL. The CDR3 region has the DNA TGCGCCAGCAGCCGGACTAGCTCAGAGACCCAGTACTTC. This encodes CASSRTSSETQYF.

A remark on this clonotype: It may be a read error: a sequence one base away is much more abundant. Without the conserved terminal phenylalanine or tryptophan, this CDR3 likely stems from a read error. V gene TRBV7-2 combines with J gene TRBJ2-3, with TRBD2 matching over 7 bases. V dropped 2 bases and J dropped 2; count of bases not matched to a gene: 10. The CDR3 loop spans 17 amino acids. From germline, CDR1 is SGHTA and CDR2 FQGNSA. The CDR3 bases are TGTGCCAGCAGCTTACCAGTTGCGGGAGCCCCCACAGATACGCAGTATCTT. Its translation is CASSLPVAGAPTDTQYL.

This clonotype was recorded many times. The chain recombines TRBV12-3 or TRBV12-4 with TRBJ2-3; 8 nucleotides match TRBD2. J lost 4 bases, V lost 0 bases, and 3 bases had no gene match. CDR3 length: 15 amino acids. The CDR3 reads CASSLAGGAPDTQYF. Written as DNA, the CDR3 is TGTGCCAGCAGTTTAGCCGGGGGGGCCCCAGATACGCAGTATTTT.

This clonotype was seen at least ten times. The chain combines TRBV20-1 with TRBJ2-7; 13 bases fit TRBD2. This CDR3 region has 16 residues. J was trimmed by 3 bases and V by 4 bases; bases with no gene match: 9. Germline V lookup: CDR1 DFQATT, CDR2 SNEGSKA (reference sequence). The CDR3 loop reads CSATRGGTSGNYEQYF. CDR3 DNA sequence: TGCAGTGCTACCCGAGGGGGGACTAGCGGGAACTACGAGCAGTACTTC.

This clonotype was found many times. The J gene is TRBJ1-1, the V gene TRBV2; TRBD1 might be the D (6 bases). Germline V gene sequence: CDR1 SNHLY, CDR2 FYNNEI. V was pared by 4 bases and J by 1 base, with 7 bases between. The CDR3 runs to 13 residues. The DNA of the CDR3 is TGTGCCAGCAGTGTGGGACAGAACACTGAAGCTTTCTTT. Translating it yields CASSVGQNTEAFF.

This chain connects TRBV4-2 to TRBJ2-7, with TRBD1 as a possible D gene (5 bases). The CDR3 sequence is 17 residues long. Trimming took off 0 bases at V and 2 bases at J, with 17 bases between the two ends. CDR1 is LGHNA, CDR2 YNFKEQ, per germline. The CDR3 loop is CASSQDNNWAGTYEQYF. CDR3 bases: TGTGCCAGCAGCCAAGATAATAACTGGGCAGGGACCTACGAGCAGTACTTC.

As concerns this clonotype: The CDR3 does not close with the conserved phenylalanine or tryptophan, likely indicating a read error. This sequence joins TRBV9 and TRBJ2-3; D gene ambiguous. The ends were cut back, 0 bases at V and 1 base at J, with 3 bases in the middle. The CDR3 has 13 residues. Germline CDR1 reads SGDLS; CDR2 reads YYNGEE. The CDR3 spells CASSVGGTDTQYS. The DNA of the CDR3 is TGTGCCAGCAGCGTAGGAGGCACAGATACGCAGTATTCT.

The CDR3 region has the DNA TGCGCCAGCAGTCAAAGCGATACTAGCAATCAGCCCCAGCATTTT. It is translated as CASSQSDTSNQPQHF. The V call is TRBV23-1, the J call TRBJ1-5; D is undetermined. TRBV23-1 is an open reading frame, and its role is uncertain. V was trimmed by 2 bases and J by 0 bases, leaving 8 bases between them. This CDR3 has 15 residues.

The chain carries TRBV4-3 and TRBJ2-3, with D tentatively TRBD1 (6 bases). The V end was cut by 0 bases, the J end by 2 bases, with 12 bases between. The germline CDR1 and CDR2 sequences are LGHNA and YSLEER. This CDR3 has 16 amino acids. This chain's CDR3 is CASSQDQRGITDTQYF. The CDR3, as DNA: TGCGCCAGCAGCCAAGATCAGAGGGGGATCACAGATACGCAGTATTTT.

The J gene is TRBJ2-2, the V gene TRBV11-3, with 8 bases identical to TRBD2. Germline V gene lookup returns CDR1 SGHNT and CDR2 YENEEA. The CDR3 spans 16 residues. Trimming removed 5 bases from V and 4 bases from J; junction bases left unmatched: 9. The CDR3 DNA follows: TGTGCCAGCAGCCCGCCCGGGGGGGGGCCCACCGGGGAGCTGTTTTTT. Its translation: CASSPPGGGPTGELFF.

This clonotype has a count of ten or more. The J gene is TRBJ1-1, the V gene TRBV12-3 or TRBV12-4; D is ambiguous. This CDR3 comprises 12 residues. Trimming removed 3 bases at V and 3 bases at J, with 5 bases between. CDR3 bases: TGTGCCAGCAGTTTCCGAGACACTGAAGCTTTCTTT. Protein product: CASSFRDTEAFF.

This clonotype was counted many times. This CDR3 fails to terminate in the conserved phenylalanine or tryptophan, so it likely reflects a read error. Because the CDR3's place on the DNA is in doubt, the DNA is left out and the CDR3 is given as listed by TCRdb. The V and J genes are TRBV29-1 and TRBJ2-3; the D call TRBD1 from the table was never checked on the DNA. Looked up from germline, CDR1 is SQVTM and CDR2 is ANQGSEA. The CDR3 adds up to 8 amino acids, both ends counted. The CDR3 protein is CSTPGDSP.

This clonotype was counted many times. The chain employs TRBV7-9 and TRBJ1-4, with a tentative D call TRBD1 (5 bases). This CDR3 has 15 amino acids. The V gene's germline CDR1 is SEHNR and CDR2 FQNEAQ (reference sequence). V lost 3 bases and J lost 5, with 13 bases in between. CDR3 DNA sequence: TGTGCCAGCAGCTTCGCCAGAGGGGACAATGAAAAACTGTTTTTT. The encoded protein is CASSFARGDNEKLFF.

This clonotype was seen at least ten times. CDR3 bases: TGCAGTGCTACCGAGGTCGGGGGAGCCTATGGCTACACCTTC. Residues: CSATEVGGAYGYTF. The V and J genes are TRBV20-1 and TRBJ1-2, with D tentatively TRBD1 (5 bases). Trimming left V 4 bases short and J 4 bases short, with 16 bases between. The CDR3 sequence is 14 residues long. Germline V gives CDR1 DFQATT, CDR2 SNEGSKA (reference sequence).

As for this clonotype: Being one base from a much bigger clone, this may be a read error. CDR3 region: CAGSLVLGAADIQYF. The CDR3 DNA is TGTGCCGGCAGCTTAGTTCTGGGGGCGGCGGACATTCAGTACTTC. The J gene is TRBJ2-4, the V gene TRBV7-9, with D perhaps TRBD1 (6 bases). The CDR3 has 15 amino acids. Per the germline V gene, CDR1 is SEHNR and CDR2 is FQNEAQ (reference sequence).

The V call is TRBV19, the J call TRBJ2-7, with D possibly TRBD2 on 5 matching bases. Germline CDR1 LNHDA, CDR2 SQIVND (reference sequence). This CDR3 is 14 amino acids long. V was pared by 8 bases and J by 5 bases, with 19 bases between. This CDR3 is CASRDLTLDHEQYF. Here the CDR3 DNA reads TGTGCCAGTCGGGATCTGACGCTCGACCACGAGCAGTACTTC.